The 30 T cell receptor beta chains below come from one sample, sequenced in a study of shared clonotypes between healthy human individuals. Some clones are missing from TCRdb's copy, which holds only in-frame ones; the method was immunoSEQ multiplex PCR. The sample shows around 510,000 clones, 90% to 96% of them seen only once. Input material: naive CD4+ T cells sorted from blood. Described subset: CD45RA+ positively selected. Receptor source: a woman younger than 45 in good health.

This clone appeared a single time. V and J are TRBV13 and TRBJ1-4, with a possible D match to TRBD1 (5 bases). CDR1 is PRHDT and CDR2 is FYEKMQ in the germline V gene (reference sequence). This CDR3 contains 15 residues. Trimming took off 5 bases at V and 7 bases at J, with 17 bases between the two ends. CDR3 residues: CASSPSRGVSEKLFF. DNA for the CDR3: TGTGCCAGCAGCCCCTCCCGGGGGGTCAGTGAAAAACTGTTTTTT.

The chain is built from TRBV7-2 and TRBJ2-7; 12 bases line up with TRBD2. Losses at the gene ends were 6 bases for V and 2 bases for J; bases not matched to a gene: 5. This CDR3 comprises 15 residues. Per the germline V gene, CDR1 is SGHTA and CDR2 is FQGNSA. Written as DNA, the CDR3 is TGTGCCAGCAGTTGGAGGACTAGCGGGACCTACGAGCAGTACTTC. Translated: CASSWRTSGTYEQYF.

Written as DNA, the CDR3 is TGCACCAGCAGCCCGACCGAGGGTGGGATATACACAGATACGCAGTATTTT. Translation: CTSSPTEGGIYTDTQYF. The chain is built from TRBV1 and TRBJ2-3; no DNA check was done on the table's D call, TRBD2. TRBV1 is assigned pseudogene status. The CDR3 runs 17 residues.

Note on this clone: The junction differs from germline at one of its ends, possibly a read error. The V call is TRBV11-3, the J call TRBJ2-2, with TRBD2 matching 11 bases. The germline gives CDR1 SGHNT, CDR2 YENEEA. This CDR3 region has 16 residues. The CDR3 is CASSYTSGSLSGELFF. In DNA form, the CDR3 reads TGTGCCAGCAGCTACACTAGCGGGAGTTTATCCGGGGAACTGTTTTTT.

The chain carries TRBV20-1 and TRBJ2-3; possibly TRBD2 for D (6 bases). CDR3 length: 10 residues. CDR1 and CDR2 (germline): DFQATT, SNEGSKA (reference sequence). The V and J ends lost 5 bases and 9 bases respectively, with 9 bases between them. DNA for the CDR3: TGCAGTGCTTCCGCGGGAACGCAGTATTTT. Protein product: CSASAGTQYF.

CDR3 in amino acids: CASSSGGASGNTIYF. Here the CDR3 DNA reads TGTGCCAGCAGTTCAGGGGGCGCATCTGGAAACACCATATATTTT. This chain joins TRBV28 and TRBJ1-3; 8 bases are a match to TRBD1. The CDR3 runs 15 residues. The V gene's germline CDR1 is MDHEN and CDR2 SYDVKM. V gave up 4 bases and J gave up 1 base; unmatched junction bases: 3.

The DNA of the CDR3 is TGTGCCAGCAGCTCGGCCGGGACGATAGGGGCTTTCTTT. Translated, it gives CASSSAGTIGAFF. This chain uses TRBV7-9 with TRBJ1-1; D is perhaps TRBD1 (5 bases). Germline V lookup: CDR1 SEHNR, CDR2 FQNEAQ (reference sequence). The CDR3 runs 13 residues. Trimming took 4 bases from V and 11 from J, leaving 17 bases between them. Full variable domain (rest looked up from reference TRBV7-9 and TRBJ1-1): DTGVSQNPRHKITKRGQNVTFRCDPISEHNRLYWYRQTLGQGPEFLTYFQNEAQLEKSRLLSDRFSAERPKGSFSTLEIQRTEQGDSAMYLCASSSAGTIGAFFGQGTRLTVV.

CDR3 protein: CASSLVPGRYEQYF. CDR3 nucleotide sequence: TGTGCCAGCAGCTTAGTTCCCGGCAGATACGAGCAGTACTTC. The gene calls are TRBV7-9 and TRBJ2-7; D not resolved. The CDR3 has 14 residues. Germline values: CDR1 SEHNR, CDR2 FQNEAQ (reference sequence). Deletions cut 1 base from V and 4 bases from J, with 11 bases between.

The chain employs TRBV2 and TRBJ2-5, with D possibly called TRBD1 or TRBD2 (6 bases each). Matching the DNA end better, TRBJ2-7 makes the J call doubtful. CDR3 length: 14 residues. Germline V lookup: CDR1 SNHLY, CDR2 FYNNEI. The CDR3 here is CASSVSGGWYEQYF. For the CDR3, the DNA is TGTGCCAGCAGTGTATCCGGGGGCTGGTACGAGCAGTACTTC.

This sequence joins TRBV2 and TRBJ2-2; D may be TRBD1 (6 bases). The CDR3 length is 13 residues. Germline V gene lookup returns CDR1 SNHLY and CDR2 FYNNEI. The V gene lost 8 bases and the J gene lost 7 bases, with 14 bases spanning the gap. CDR3 sequence reads: CASAPVQGGELFF. The CDR3 DNA reads as TGTGCCAGCGCACCAGTACAGGGCGGGGAGCTGTTTTTT. Complete variable domain (other parts from reference TRBV2 and TRBJ2-2): EPEVTQTPSHQVTQMGQEVILRCVPISNHLYFYWYRQILGQKVEFLVSFYNNEISEKSEIFDDQFSVERPDGSNFTLKIRSTKLEDSAMYFCASAPVQGGELFFGEGSRLTVL.

The V gene is TRBV28, the J gene TRBJ1-1; D gene uncertain. Germline V lookup: CDR1 MDHEN, CDR2 SYDVKM. V lost 6 bases to trimming and J lost 2 bases, with 10 bases between them. This CDR3 region has 13 residues. The CDR3 reads CASSPRFNTEAFF. The CDR3 DNA reads TGTGCCAGCAGCCCGAGGTTCAACACTGAAGCTTTCTTT.

This clone was counted once. This chain joins TRBV19 and TRBJ2-7; 7 bases map to TRBD1. Per the germline V gene, CDR1 is LNHDA and CDR2 is SQIVND (reference sequence). The trim removed 4 bases at V and 5 bases at J, leaving 14 bases unmatched. This CDR3 spans 16 amino acids. This chain's CDR3 is CASSNYNRGKGDEQYF. The CDR3 nucleotides are TGTGCCAGTAGTAACTACAACAGGGGTAAGGGAGACGAGCAGTACTTC. Using reference TRBV19 and TRBJ2-7 for the parts outside the CDR3, the full variable domain is DGGITQSPKYLFRKEGQNVTLSCEQNLNHDAMYWYRQDPGQGLRLIYYSQIVNDFQKGDIAEGYSVSREKKESFPLTVTSAQKNPTAFYLCASSNYNRGKGDEQYFGPGTRLTVT.

This rearrangement joins TRBV5-1 to TRBJ1-1, with D perhaps TRBD1 (5 bases). The germline CDR1 and CDR2 sequences are SGHRS and YFSETQ. The CDR3 spans 14 residues. V was clipped by 4 bases and J by 3 bases, with 13 bases between them. CDR3 sequence reads: CASSRIGGDTEAFF. The CDR3 DNA reads TGCGCCAGCAGCCGGATTGGGGGTGACACTGAAGCTTTCTTT.

The table lists this clone with a count of one. V and J are TRBV5-1 and TRBJ2-1, with 7 positions matching TRBD1. The CDR3 loop spans 15 amino acids. Per germline, CDR1 SGHRS and CDR2 YFSETQ. Losses at the gene ends were 2 bases for V and 2 bases for J; bases not matched to a gene: 4. The CDR3 DNA follows: TGCGCCAGCAGCTTTGTGACAGGGACCTACAATGAGCAGTTCTTC. Translation gives CASSFVTGTYNEQFF.

V gene TRBV2 combines with J gene TRBJ2-7, with D possibly being TRBD1 (5 bases). The germline CDR1 and CDR2 sequences are SNHLY and FYNNEI. CDR3 size: 12 residues. The germline V and J ends were trimmed by 4 bases and 3 bases, with 7 bases remaining between them. The CDR3, as DNA: TGTGCCAGCAGTGGACAGATCTACGAGCAGTACTTC. It specifies CASSGQIYEQYF.

To note about this clone: Relative to the germline gene, one junction end is altered; a read error may explain this. This sequence joins TRBV29-1 and TRBJ2-1, with 7 bases fitting TRBD1. Germline V gives CDR1 SQVTM, CDR2 ANQGSEA. This CDR3 contains 11 residues. Here the CDR3 reads CSVVRRTGQVF. DNA of the CDR3: TGCAGCGTTGTTAGAAGGACAGGTCAGGTCTTC.

This clone was seen a single time. CDR3 DNA: TGTGCCAGCAGCTACACGGACCTGGGGGGAGGCTTCTACGAGCAGTACTTC. Its protein product is CASSYTDLGGGFYEQYF. This chain links TRBV7-2 with TRBJ2-7, with D possibly matching TRBD2 (6 bases). This CDR3 region has 17 residues. Trimming shortened V by 4 bases and J by 3 bases, and 22 bases separated the two germline ends. Looked up from germline, CDR1 is SGHTA and CDR2 is FQGNSA.

The gene calls are TRBV13 and TRBJ2-7; D is perhaps TRBD2 (5 bases). CDR3 length: 15 amino acids. Between the trimmed V and J ends, which lost 2 bases and 0 bases, there was a span of 11 bases. Germline assignment: CDR1 PRHDT and CDR2 FYEKMQ (reference sequence). CDR3 amino acids: CASSLRGSVSYEQYF. The CDR3, as DNA: TGTGCCAGCAGCTTACGGGGTTCCGTCTCCTACGAGCAGTACTTC.

This rearrangement joins TRBV27 to TRBJ2-7, with D tentatively TRBD2 (6 bases). The CDR3 covers 14 residues. V dropped 2 bases and J dropped 5 bases, with 13 bases sitting between them. CDR1 MNHEY and CDR2 SMNVEV come from the germline V gene (reference sequence). Here the CDR3 DNA reads TGTGCCAGCAGTTTAGGAGGGGTTAGGAACGAGCAGTACTTC. Translation gives CASSLGGVRNEQYF.

The chain combines TRBV6-1 with TRBJ2-1; 10 bases align to TRBD1. Losses at the gene ends were 6 bases for V and 6 bases for J; bases not matched to a gene: 5. The CDR3 loop spans 14 amino acids. The germline CDR1 and CDR2 sequences are MNHNS and SASEGT. The CDR3 region has the DNA TGTGCCAGCAGATGGACAGGGGGAGGCAATGAGCAGTTCTTC. Translating it yields CASRWTGGGNEQFF.

The chain is built from TRBV19 and TRBJ2-3; 7 bases line up with TRBD1. The V segment lost 4 bases and the J segment 5 bases; nucleotides outside the gene matches: 6. CDR3 length: 14 amino acids. CDR1 LNHDA and CDR2 SQIVND come from the germline V gene (reference sequence). The CDR3 DNA is TGTGCCAGTAGTACGCTACAGGGGATAGATACGCAGTATTTT. This sequence encodes CASSTLQGIDTQYF. Drawing the rest from reference TRBV19 and TRBJ2-3, the complete variable domain is DGGITQSPKYLFRKEGQNVTLSCEQNLNHDAMYWYRQDPGQGLRLIYYSQIVNDFQKGDIAEGYSVSREKKESFPLTVTSAQKNPTAFYLCASSTLQGIDTQYFGPGTRLTVL.

This chain uses TRBV28 with TRBJ2-7, with 10 nucleotides matching TRBD2. Germline CDR1 and CDR2: MDHEN and SYDVKM. V dropped 6 bases and J dropped 5; count of bases not matched to a gene: 10. The CDR3 is 15 residues long. The CDR3 sequence: CASRQREGRVNEQYF. CDR3 sequence (DNA): TGTGCCAGCAGGCAGCGGGAGGGCCGCGTCAACGAGCAGTACTTC. Based on the CDR3 plus reference TRBV28 and TRBJ2-7, the full variable domain is DVKVTQSSRYLVKRTGEKVFLECVQDMDHENMFWYRQDPGLGLRLIYFSYDVKMKEKGDIPEGYSVSREKKERFSLILESASTNQTSMYLCASRQREGRVNEQYFGPGTRLTVT.

This rearrangement joins TRBV6-5 to TRBJ1-1; D might be TRBD1 (5 bases). V was shortened by 9 bases and J by 1 base, with 18 bases between the two germline ends. The CDR3 is 15 residues long. CDR1 MNHEY and CDR2 SVGAGI come from the germline V gene. The CDR3 nucleotides are TGTGCCAGGGGCAGTCAGGGACGAAAGAACACTGAAGCTTTCTTT. Translated, it gives CARGSQGRKNTEAFF.

The chain uses TRBV6-6 and TRBJ1-1; 10 bases map to TRBD1. V shed 6 bases and J 5 bases; nucleotides not matched to a gene: 3. This CDR3 spans 13 amino acids. The germline V gene encodes CDR1 MNHNY and CDR2 SVGAGI (reference sequence). CDR3: CASRRTGGTEAFF. CDR3 DNA sequence: TGTGCCAGCAGAAGGACAGGGGGGACTGAAGCTTTCTTT.

The V and J genes are TRBV7-6 and TRBJ2-7; D tentatively reads TRBD1 or TRBD2 (5 bases each). The CDR3 loop spans 13 amino acids. Germline assignment: CDR1 SGHVS and CDR2 FNYEAQ. Trimming removed 3 bases at V and 7 bases at J, with 13 bases between. In nucleotides, the CDR3 is TGTGCCAGCAGCTTTTTCGGGGCGTGGGAGCAGTACTTC. This gives the protein CASSFFGAWEQYF.

V gene TRBV4-1 combines with J gene TRBJ2-7; 10 nucleotides line up with TRBD2. This CDR3 region has 15 residues. Per the germline V gene, CDR1 is MGHRA and CDR2 is YSYEKL. After removal of 5 bases from V and 0 bases from J, the junction contained 4 bases not matched to a gene. Here the CDR3 reads CASSLLAGNSYEQYF. The CDR3 DNA is TGCGCCAGCAGCTTACTAGCGGGAAACTCCTACGAGCAGTACTTC.

This chain links TRBV19 with TRBJ1-1; D might be TRBD1 (5 bases). The CDR3 is 14 amino acids. Trimming took off 5 bases at V and 0 bases at J, with 10 bases between the two ends. Germline lookup yields CDR1 LNHDA and CDR2 SQIVND (reference sequence). The CDR3 protein is CASSSGRVNTEAFF. DNA of the CDR3: TGTGCCAGTAGTTCGGGCAGGGTGAACACTGAAGCTTTCTTT.

This clone came up once. The chain is built from TRBV27 and TRBJ1-2; 11 positions match TRBD1. V shed 4 bases, J shed 8 bases, and the junction held 6 bases outside the gene matches. Germline V gives CDR1 MNHEY, CDR2 SMNVEV (reference sequence). The CDR3 runs 14 residues. The CDR3 protein is CASSSMDRGPGYTF. In nucleotides, the CDR3 is TGTGCCAGCAGTTCCATGGACAGGGGGCCCGGCTACACCTTC.

The V call is TRBV28, the J call TRBJ2-7; D possibly corresponds to TRBD1 (6 bases). In germline, CDR1 is MDHEN, CDR2 SYDVKM. The V and J ends lost 3 bases and 1 base respectively, with 10 bases between them. This CDR3 spans 14 amino acids. The CDR3 sequence: CASSFGRGSYEQYF. The CDR3, as DNA: TGTGCCAGCAGTTTTGGCAGGGGATCCTACGAGCAGTACTTC.

This chain connects TRBV6-4 to TRBJ2-7; D might be TRBD1 (7 bases). V lost 0 bases to trimming and J lost 4 bases, with 19 bases between them. Germline V gene sequence: CDR1 MRHNA, CDR2 SNTAGT. This CDR3 spans 17 amino acids. The CDR3 nucleotides are TGTGCCAGCAGTGACTCCATTATTCGGGACAGCGGGTACGAGCAGTACTTC. Translated: CASSDSIIRDSGYEQYF.